The next 18 T cell receptor beta chains were all read from a single sample in a study of shared clonotypes between healthy human individuals. Sequenced by immunoSEQ multiplex PCR; TCRdb stores in-frame clones only, minus some. Of around 440,000 clones in the sample, roughly three quarters were seen once. The sequencing sample was made of PBMCs. Receptors originate from a woman in her thirties or forties in good health. Some clones in this sample may be carry-over from other donors' samples.

A note on this clone: A read error is likely here: a far larger clone is one base away. The same CDR3 arises from other DNA sequences in this sample as well. This chain uses TRBV6-1 with TRBJ2-1, with 10 bases identical to TRBD1. The CDR3 is 15 amino acids. Germline lookup yields CDR1 MNHNS and CDR2 SASEGT. V lost 6 bases and J lost 4; bases outside the gene matches: 6. CDR3: CASSDGTGEYNEQFF. The CDR3 region has the DNA TGTGCCAGCAGCGACGGGACAGGGGAATACAATGAGCAGTTCTTC.

The V gene is TRBV5-8, the J gene TRBJ1-2, with 9 bases fitting TRBD1. Germline V gene lookup returns CDR1 SGHTS and CDR2 YDEGEE. J lost 2 bases, V lost 3 bases, and 8 bases had no gene match. The CDR3 contains 16 residues. The CDR3 bases are TGTGCCAGCAGCTGGGATGGACAGGGGACAAACTATGGCTACACCTTC. Protein sequence: CASSWDGQGTNYGYTF.

The sample holds one count of this clone. This rearrangement joins TRBV19 to TRBJ2-5; the match to TRBD1 covers 10 bases. CDR3 size: 14 residues. The V gene's germline CDR1 is LNHDA and CDR2 SQIVND (reference sequence). V shed 5 bases and J 6 bases; nucleotides not matched to a gene: 6. Here the CDR3 DNA reads TGTGCCAGTAGTCCCCGGGACAGGGGCAAGACCCAGTACTTC. This encodes CASSPRDRGKTQYF.

This chain connects TRBV30 to TRBJ2-7, with D possibly being TRBD2 (6 bases). The CDR3 is 16 amino acids. CDR1 GTSNPN and CDR2 SVGIG come from the germline V gene (reference sequence). The V end lost 0 bases, the J end lost 3 bases, and 18 bases lay between the germline ends. CDR3 protein: CAWSVPRPGVGYEQYF. The CDR3 DNA reads as TGTGCCTGGAGTGTTCCCAGGCCGGGGGTAGGCTACGAGCAGTACTTC.

This sequence joins TRBV4-1 and TRBJ1-1; D gene unclear. The CDR3 length is 15 residues. Trimming removed 3 bases from V and 6 bases from J, with 17 bases in between. The germline CDR1 and CDR2 sequences are MGHRA and YSYEKL. CDR3 sequence reads: CASSHSVRGLSEAFF. The CDR3 DNA sequence: TGCGCCAGCAGCCACAGCGTTCGGGGATTGTCTGAAGCTTTCTTT.

For the CDR3, the DNA is TGTGCCAGCAGTGAACAGACTAGGAACACCGGGGAGCTGTTTTTT. Its translation is CASSEQTRNTGELFF. This chain uses TRBV2 with TRBJ2-2, with D maybe TRBD2 (6 bases). Germline V gene sequence: CDR1 SNHLY, CDR2 FYNNEI. The CDR3 length is 15 residues. The germline V and J ends were trimmed by 2 bases and 1 base, with 8 bases remaining between them. Full variable domain (rest looked up from reference TRBV2 and TRBJ2-2): EPEVTQTPSHQVTQMGQEVILRCVPISNHLYFYWYRQILGQKVEFLVSFYNNEISEKSEIFDDQFSVERPDGSNFTLKIRSTKLEDSAMYFCASSEQTRNTGELFFGEGSRLTVL.

This clone was recorded at least ten times. The gene calls are TRBV18 and TRBJ2-3, with TRBD1 as a possible D gene (6 bases). V gave up 3 bases and J gave up 6 bases, with 16 bases separating them. The CDR3 runs 15 residues. CDR1 is KGHSH, CDR2 LQKENI, per germline. CDR3 sequence reads: CASSPRDIEEDTQYF. The CDR3 DNA is TGTGCCAGCTCACCCCGGGACATAGAGGAGGATACGCAGTATTTT.

The J gene is TRBJ2-7, the V gene TRBV28; D gene uncertain. This CDR3 spans 15 amino acids. The V gene lost 0 bases and the J gene lost 2 bases, with 11 bases spanning the gap. CDR1 is MDHEN and CDR2 is SYDVKM in the germline V gene. CDR3 sequence reads: CASSLWPLPPYEQYF. In DNA, the CDR3 is TGTGCCAGCAGTTTATGGCCCCTTCCCCCCTACGAGCAGTACTTC.

This clone appeared a single time. A far larger clone is one nucleotide away, so this likely arose from a read error. The rearrangement links TRBV4-1 to TRBJ2-1; tentatively, D is TRBD2 (6 bases). Germline V gives CDR1 MGHRA, CDR2 YSYEKL. There are 11 residues in the CDR3. The CDR3 here is CASRGGDEQLF. The CDR3 bases are TGCGCCAGCAGGGGGGGAGATGAGCAGCTCTTC.

V is TRBV7-2 and J is TRBJ2-7; a weak D match, TRBD2 (5 bases). The CDR3 consists of 13 residues. The V and J ends lost 5 bases and 2 bases respectively, with 10 bases between them. The germline V gene encodes CDR1 SGHTA and CDR2 FQGNSA. The CDR3 DNA reads TGTGCCAGCAGCGCAGGACTGGCCTACGAGCAGTACTTC. Translating gives CASSAGLAYEQYF.

The chain employs TRBV2 and TRBJ2-5; possible D gene TRBD1, 6 bases. This CDR3 region has 14 residues. CDR1 is SNHLY, CDR2 FYNNEI, per germline. V was pared by 7 bases and J by 5 bases, with 17 bases between. The CDR3 sequence: CASTQSGTRETQYF. The DNA of the CDR3 is TGTGCCAGCACCCAATCTGGGACAAGGGAGACCCAGTACTTC.

Worth noting for this clone: Compared with germline, one end of the junction differs, possibly owing to a read error. The chain links TRBV6-6 to TRBJ1-1; possibly TRBD1 for D (6 bases). Germline V CDR1 and CDR2: MNHNY, SVGAGI (reference sequence). The CDR3 is 13 residues long. Here the CDR3 DNA reads TGTGCCCCCAAGTGGGGGCAGAGGTCTGAGGCTTTCTTT. Its translation: CAPKWGQRSEAFF.

For this clone: This probably arose from a read error, given a far larger clone one base away. This chain connects TRBV30 to TRBJ2-1; a possible D gene is TRBD2 (5 bases). The CDR3 extends over 14 amino acids. Germline loops: CDR1 GTSNPN, CDR2 SVGIG (reference sequence). This chain's CDR3 is CVWLPSGTYNEQFF. DNA for the CDR3: TGTGTCTGGCTACCTTCGGGGACCTACAATGAGCAGTTCTTC.

There are a few counts of this clone. V usage is TRBV10-2 and J usage is TRBJ2-5; perhaps TRBD2 as D (7 bases). This CDR3 region has 15 residues. CDR1 WSHSY and CDR2 SAAADI come from the germline V gene. The V end was cut by 2 bases, the J end by 5 bases, with 15 bases between. CDR3 DNA sequence: TGCGCCAGCAGTGAGGCGGGGGCAGTTTGGGAGACCCAGTACTTC. Its protein is CASSEAGAVWETQYF.

The V and J genes are TRBV6-1 and TRBJ2-5; perhaps TRBD1 as D (6 bases). The J call may be mistaken, given a closer DNA end match to TRBJ2-7. This CDR3 region has 15 residues. Germline CDR1 reads MNHNS; CDR2 reads SASEGT. In DNA form, the CDR3 reads TGTGCCAGCAGTGAAGCGGCCGGGACAAGAAGCGAGCAGTACTTC. Protein sequence: CASSEAAGTRSEQYF.

The count of this clone is one. V and J are TRBV9 and TRBJ2-5; 10 bases are shared with TRBD2. Trimming removed 3 bases from V and 5 bases from J; junction bases left unmatched: 10. From germline, CDR1 is SGDLS and CDR2 YYNGEE. The CDR3 spans 16 residues. This CDR3 reads CASSEGVAGGEETQYF. CDR3 nucleotides: TGTGCCAGCAGCGAGGGGGTAGCGGGAGGTGAGGAGACCCAGTACTTC. Filled out from reference TRBV9 and TRBJ2-5, the complete variable domain reads DSGVTQTPKHLITATGQRVTLRCSPRSGDLSVYWYQQSLDQGLQFLIQYYNGEERAKGNILERFSAQQFPDLHSELNLSSLELGDSALYFCASSEGVAGGEETQYFGPGTRLLVL.

The genes are TRBV10-3 and TRBJ1-5; D may be TRBD1 (5 bases). Germline V CDR1 and CDR2: ENHRY, SYGVKD. The length of the CDR3 is 12 residues. Between the trimmed V and J ends, which lost 6 bases and 7 bases, there was a span of 10 bases. The CDR3 bases are TGTGCCATCAGGACAGAGGGACAGCCCCAGCATTTT. Amino acids: CAIRTEGQPQHF.

In nucleotides, the CDR3 is TGTGCCAGCAGCCGAACAGGAGCGGAGCAGTTCTTC. Amino acid sequence: CASSRTGAEQFF. This chain joins TRBV7-2 and TRBJ2-1; D perhaps matches TRBD1 (5 bases). V shed 5 bases and J shed 10 bases, with 12 bases lying between them. The CDR3 is 12 amino acids. Per the germline V gene, CDR1 is SGHTA and CDR2 is FQGNSA.